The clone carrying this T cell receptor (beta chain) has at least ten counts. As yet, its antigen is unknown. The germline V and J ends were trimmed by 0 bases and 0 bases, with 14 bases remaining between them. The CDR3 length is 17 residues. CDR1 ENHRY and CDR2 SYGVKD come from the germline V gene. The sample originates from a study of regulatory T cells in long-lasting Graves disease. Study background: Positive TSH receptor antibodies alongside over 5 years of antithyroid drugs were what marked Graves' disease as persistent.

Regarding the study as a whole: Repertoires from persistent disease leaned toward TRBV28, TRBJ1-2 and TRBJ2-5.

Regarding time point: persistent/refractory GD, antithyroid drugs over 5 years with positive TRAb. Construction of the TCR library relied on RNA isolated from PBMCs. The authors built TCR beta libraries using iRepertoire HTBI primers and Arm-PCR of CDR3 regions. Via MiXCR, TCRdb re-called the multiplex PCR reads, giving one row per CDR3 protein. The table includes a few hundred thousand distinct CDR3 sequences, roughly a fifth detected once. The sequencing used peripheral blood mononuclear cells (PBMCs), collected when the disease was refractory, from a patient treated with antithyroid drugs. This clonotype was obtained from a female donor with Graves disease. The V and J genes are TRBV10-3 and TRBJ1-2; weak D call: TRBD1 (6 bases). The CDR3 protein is CAISESQRGASNYGYTF. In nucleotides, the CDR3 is TGTGCCATCAGTGAGTCCCAAAGGGGGGCCTCTAACTATGGCTACACCTTC.